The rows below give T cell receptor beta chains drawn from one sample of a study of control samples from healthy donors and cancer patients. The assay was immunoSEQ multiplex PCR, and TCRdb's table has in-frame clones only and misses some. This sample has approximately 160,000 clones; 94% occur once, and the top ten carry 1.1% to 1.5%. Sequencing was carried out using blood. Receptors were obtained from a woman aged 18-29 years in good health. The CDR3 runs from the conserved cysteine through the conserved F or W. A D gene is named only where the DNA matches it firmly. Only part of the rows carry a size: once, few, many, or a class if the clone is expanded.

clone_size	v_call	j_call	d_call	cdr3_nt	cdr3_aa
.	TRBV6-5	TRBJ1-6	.	TGTGCCAGCAGTCGGGACCATAATTCACCCCTCCACTTT	CASSRDHNSPLHF
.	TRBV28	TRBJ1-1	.	TGTGCCAGCAAGGGGGGTCTGATGAACACTGAAGCTTTCTTT	CASKGGLMNTEAFF
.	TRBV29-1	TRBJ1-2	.	TGCAGCGTGCCCTCACCCGGGAACTATGGCTACACCTTC	CSVPSPGNYGYTF
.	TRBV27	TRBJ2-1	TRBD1	TGTGCCAGCAGTTCCTCCGGGACAGGGGTGAGAAATGAGCAGTTCTTC	CASSSSGTGVRNEQFF
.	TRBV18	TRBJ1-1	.	TGTGCCAGCTCACCACCGGAGAAGAGGTCGGTAGCTGAAGCTTTCTTT	CASSPPEKRSVAEAFF
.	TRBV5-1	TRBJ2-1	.	TGCGCCAGCAGGGAACCAGGGTACAATGAGCAGTTCTTC	CASREPGYNEQFF
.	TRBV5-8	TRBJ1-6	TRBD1	TGTGCCAGCAACATCGTAACAGGGGCTAATTCACCCCTCCACTTT	CASNIVTGANSPLHF
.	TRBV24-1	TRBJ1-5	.	TGTGCCACCAGTGATTTGACAAGCAATCAGCCCCAGCATTTT	CATSDLTSNQPQHF
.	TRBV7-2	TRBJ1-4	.	TGTGCCAGCAGCTTGTCAGGGGAGACTAATGAAAAACTGTTTTTT	CASSLSGETNEKLFF
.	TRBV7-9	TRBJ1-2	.	TGTGCCAGCAGCACCCGGACTGAAATCTATGGCTACACCTTC	CASSTRTEIYGYTF
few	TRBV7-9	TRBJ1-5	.	TGTGCCAGCAGCTTAGACGCTCAGCCCCAGCATTTT	CASSLDAQPQHF
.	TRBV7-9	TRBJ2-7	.	TGTGCCAGCGACCCGGGACACCCGCACTACGAGCAGTACTTC	CASDPGHPHYEQYF
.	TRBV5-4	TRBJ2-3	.	TGTGCCAGCAGCCAGCGGACAGATACGCAGTATTTT	CASSQRTDTQYF
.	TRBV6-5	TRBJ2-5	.	TGTGCCAGCAGTCCGTCGTGGACACCAAAGACCCAGTACTTC	CASSPSWTPKTQYF
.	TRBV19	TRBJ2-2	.	TGTGCCAGTAGTATTGCCGGTAGAACCGGGGAGCTGTTTTTT	CASSIAGRTGELFF
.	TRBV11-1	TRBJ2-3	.	TGTGCCAGCAGCTTAGCCGGTACAGATACGCAGTATTTT	CASSLAGTDTQYF
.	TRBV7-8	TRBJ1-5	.	TGTGCCAGCAGCTTAAGTCTGGAGTTTAACAGAGGCAATCAGCCCCAGCATTTT	CASSLSLEFNRGNQPQHF
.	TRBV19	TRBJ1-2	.	TGTGCCAGTACCGACACTGAGGTTAACTATGGCTACACCTTC	CASTDTEVNYGYTF
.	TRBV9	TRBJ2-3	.	TGTGCCAGCAGCGTAGGGCTAGCTCGCAGCACAGATACGCAGTATTTT	CASSVGLARSTDTQYF
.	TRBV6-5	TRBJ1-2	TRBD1	TGTGCCAGCAGTCCCGGGACAGACTATGGCTACACCTTC	CASSPGTDYGYTF
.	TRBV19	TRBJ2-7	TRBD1	TGTGCCAGTAGTATAGCGACACAGGGGGCCTACGAGCAGTACTTC	CASSIATQGAYEQYF
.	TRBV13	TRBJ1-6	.	TGTGCCAGCAGCTTAGATGGGACACTCCAAAATTCACCCCTCCACTTT	CASSLDGTLQNSPLHF
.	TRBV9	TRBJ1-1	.	TGTGCCAGCAGCTGGGGAGCAGGGGTGAGCACTGAAGCTTTCTTT	CASSWGAGVSTEAFF
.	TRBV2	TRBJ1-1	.	TGTGCCAGCAGTGAAGGGGCCCACCGCTTGAACACTGAAGCTTTCTTT	CASSEGAHRLNTEAFF
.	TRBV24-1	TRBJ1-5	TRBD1	TGTGCCACCAGTGAATTTAACACAGGGGCTAATAATCAGCCCCAGCATTTT	CATSEFNTGANNQPQHF
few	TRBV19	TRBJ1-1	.	TGTGCCAGTAGTATAGGTTGGTCAGGAATGAACACTGAAGCTTTCTTT	CASSIGWSGMNTEAFF
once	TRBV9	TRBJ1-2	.	TGTGCCAGCAGCGTAGCTGAGGGCGGCTATGGCTACACCTTC	CASSVAEGGYGYTF
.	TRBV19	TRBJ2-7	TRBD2	TGTGCCAGTAGTTCCGCTAGCGGGGGCGAGCAGTACTTC	CASSSASGGEQYF
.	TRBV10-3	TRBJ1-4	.	TGTGCCATCACCGATGGACTGTCCGAAAAACTGTTTTTT	CAITDGLSEKLFF
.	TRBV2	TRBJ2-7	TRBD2	TGTGCCAGCAGTTATTACAAGACTAGCGGGAAGGGCGAGCAGTACTTC	CASSYYKTSGKGEQYF
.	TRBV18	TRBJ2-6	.	TGTGCCAGCTCACCCCTCCGAATAGGCTCTGGGGCCAACGTCCTGACTTTC	CASSPLRIGSGANVLTF
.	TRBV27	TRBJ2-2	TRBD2	TGTGCCAGCAGTTTATACCCCGGGACTAGCCGTAACACCGGGGAGCTGTTTTTT	CASSLYPGTSRNTGELFF
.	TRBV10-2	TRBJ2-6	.	TGCGCCAGCAGTGAGCGGACAGAATACTCTGGGGCCAACGTCCTGACTTTC	CASSERTEYSGANVLTF
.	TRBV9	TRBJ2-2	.	TGTGCCAGCAGCGTAGTATCTACGAACACCGGGGAGCTGTTTTTT	CASSVVSTNTGELFF
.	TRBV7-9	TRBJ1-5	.	TGTGCCAGCAGCAGGGGAACGGATCAGCCCCAGCATTTT	CASSRGTDQPQHF
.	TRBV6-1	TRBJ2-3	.	TGTGCCAGCAGTGAGAACCTCCTCCACACAGATACGCAGTATTTT	CASSENLLHTDTQYF
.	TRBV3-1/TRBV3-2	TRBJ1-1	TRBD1	TGTGCCAGCAGCCACCGACAGGGGTCGATGAACACTGAAGCTTTCTTT	CASSHRQGSMNTEAFF
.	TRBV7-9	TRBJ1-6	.	TGTGCCAGCAGCTTAGGGAGGACAATTAATAATTCACCCCTCCACTTT	CASSLGRTINNSPLHF
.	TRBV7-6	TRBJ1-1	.	TGTGCCAGCAGCTTAGAAGGGGAGGCGAACACTGAAGCTTTCTTT	CASSLEGEANTEAFF
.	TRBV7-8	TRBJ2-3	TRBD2	TGTGCCAGCAGCATCGGGACTAGCGGGAGCACAGATACGCAGTATTTT	CASSIGTSGSTDTQYF
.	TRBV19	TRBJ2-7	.	TGTGCCAGTAGTATCCCCTACGAGCAGTACTTC	CASSIPYEQYF
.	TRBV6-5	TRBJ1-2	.	TGTGCCAGCAGTTACTCGGGGGGCACCCTTAACTATGGCTACACCTTC	CASSYSGGTLNYGYTF
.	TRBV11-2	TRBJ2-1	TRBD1	TGTGCCAGCAGCCCGGGTCGCGGGACAGGGCGTTACAATGAGCAGTTCTTC	CASSPGRGTGRYNEQFF
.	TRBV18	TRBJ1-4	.	TGTGCCAGCTCACCTTCGACAGGAAATGAAAAACTGTTTTTT	CASSPSTGNEKLFF
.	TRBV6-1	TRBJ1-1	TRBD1	TGTGCCAGCATTGACAGGATAGGAAGGACAGGGAACACTGAAGCTTTCTTT	CASIDRIGRTGNTEAFF
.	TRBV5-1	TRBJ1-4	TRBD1	TGCGCCAGCAGCGGGGGGACCGGGACAGCCAGGGAAAAACTGTTTTTT	CASSGGTGTAREKLFF
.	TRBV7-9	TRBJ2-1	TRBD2	TGTGCCAGCAGCTGGAACCTAGCGGGAGCCTCGGATGGGCAGTTCTTC	CASSWNLAGASDGQFF
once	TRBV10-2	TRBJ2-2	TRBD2	TGCGCCAGCAGTGAGTGGGTAGCGGGAGGGAAGGGCACCGGGGAGCTGTTTTTT	CASSEWVAGGKGTGELFF
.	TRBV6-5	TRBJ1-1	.	TGTGCCACGAGGACAGCGAACACTGAAGCTTTCTTT	CATRTANTEAFF
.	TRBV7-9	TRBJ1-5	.	TGTGCCAGCAGCCTCGATAGCAATCAGCCCCAGCATTTT	CASSLDSNQPQHF
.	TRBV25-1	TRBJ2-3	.	TGTGCCAGCAGTGGAAACGGGGTCACAGATACGCAGTATTTT	CASSGNGVTDTQYF
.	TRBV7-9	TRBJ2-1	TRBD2	TGTGCCAGCAGCCCTAGCGGGGCCCCCTACAATGAGCAGTTCTTC	CASSPSGAPYNEQFF